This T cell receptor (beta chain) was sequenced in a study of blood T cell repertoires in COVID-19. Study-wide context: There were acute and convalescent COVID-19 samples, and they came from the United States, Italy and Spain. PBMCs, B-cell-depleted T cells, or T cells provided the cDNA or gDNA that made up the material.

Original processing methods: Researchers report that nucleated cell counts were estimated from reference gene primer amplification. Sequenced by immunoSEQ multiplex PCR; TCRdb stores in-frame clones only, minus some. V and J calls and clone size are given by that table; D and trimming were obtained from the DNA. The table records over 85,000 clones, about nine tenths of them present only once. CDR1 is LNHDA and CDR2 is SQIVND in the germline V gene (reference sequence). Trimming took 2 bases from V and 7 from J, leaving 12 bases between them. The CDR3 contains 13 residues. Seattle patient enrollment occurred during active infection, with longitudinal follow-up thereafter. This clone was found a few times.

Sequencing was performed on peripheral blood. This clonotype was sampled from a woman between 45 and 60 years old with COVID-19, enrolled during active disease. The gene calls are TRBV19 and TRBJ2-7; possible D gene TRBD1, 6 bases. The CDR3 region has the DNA TGTGCCAGTAGTATAAGCCAGGGGCCGGAGCAGTACTTC. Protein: CASSISQGPEQYF.